The clone carrying this T cell receptor beta chain was counted a single time. These data come from a study of cytomegalovirus exposure and HLA in healthy donors. Deletions cut 3 bases from V and 8 bases from J, with 16 bases between. Germline V gene sequence: CDR1 KGHSH, CDR2 LQKENI. The CDR3 totals 14 residues. The PCR used 60 Vbeta and 13 Jbeta primers. TCRdb keeps only in-frame clones here, not all; method: immunoSEQ multiplex PCR. The sample has 85,000 to 130,000 clones, 78% seen once. This TCR derives from a woman aged 35 to 49 in good health and CMV-seronegative. The V and J genes are TRBV18 and TRBJ1-1; no reliable D call. The source material was PBMCs. CDR3 loop: CASSPKRVEREAFF. CDR3 coding DNA: TGTGCCAGCTCACCGAAGAGGGTGGAGCGGGAAGCTTTCTTT.